The 22 T cell receptor beta chains below were found in one sample sequenced in a study of PD-1 blockade in classical Hodgkin lymphoma. The time point is: cycle 4 day 1 (C4D1), after 6 weeks of nivolumab. All the patients suffered relapse after autologous stem cell transplantation, and brentuximab vedotin exposure differed. Data came from immunoSEQ multiplex PCR; TCRdb stores just in-frame clones and leaves some out. This sample carries some 48,000 clones, 80% of them seen once, and the ten largest clones take about 20%. The starting material was peripheral blood mononuclear cells (PBMCs), obtained before the fourth cycle of nivolumab. These TCRs come from a human donor with classical Hodgkin lymphoma.

The chain links TRBV6-5 to TRBJ2-6, with TRBD1 identical over 9 bases. Germline CDR1 reads MNHEY; CDR2 reads SVGAGI. CDR3 length: 16 amino acids. V lost 2 bases, J lost 2 bases, and 1 base stayed unmatched. The CDR3 DNA follows: TGTGCCAGCAGTTACGACAGGGGGGCTGGGGCCAACGTCCTGACTTTC. Residues: CASSYDRGAGANVLTF.

This chain joins TRBV19 and TRBJ2-5; 8 bases are shared with TRBD2. From germline, CDR1 is LNHDA and CDR2 SQIVND (reference sequence). The V gene end was trimmed by 3 bases and the J gene end by 7 bases; junction bases not matched to a gene: 13. This CDR3 region has 16 residues. CDR3 bases: TGTGCCAGTAGTATCCGGGGGGGAAGCGCCCGGCGGACCCAGTACTTC. This sequence encodes CASSIRGGSARRTQYF.

The genes are TRBV6-5 and TRBJ1-6; no firm D call. Germline lookup yields CDR1 MNHEY and CDR2 SVGAGI. Trimming removed 6 bases at V and 0 bases at J, with 9 bases between. This CDR3 comprises 15 residues. The CDR3 DNA follows: TGTGCCAGCAGCATCAGTGGCTCCTATAATTCACCCCTCCACTTT. Amino acids: CASSISGSYNSPLHF.

The chain is built from TRBV7-9 and TRBJ2-5, with D tentatively TRBD1 or TRBD2 (6 bases each). The CDR3 has 13 amino acids. In germline, CDR1 is SEHNR, CDR2 FQNEAQ (reference sequence). V was clipped by 5 bases and J by 7 bases, with 14 bases between them. CDR3 amino acids: CASSPGDTRTQYF. CDR3 coding DNA: TGTGCCAGCAGCCCGGGGGACACCCGGACCCAGTACTTC.

The J gene is TRBJ2-3, the V gene TRBV5-6, with D hard to call. Germline loops: CDR1 SGHDT, CDR2 YYEEEE. V shed 1 base and J shed 1 base, with 13 bases lying between them. This CDR3 region has 16 residues. CDR3 sequence (DNA): TGTGCCAGCAGCTTGTTTACTCTCTTGGGCACAGATACGCAGTATTTT. Translating gives CASSLFTLLGTDTQYF.

The V and J genes are TRBV11-2 and TRBJ1-4; D unresolved. The length of the CDR3 is 15 residues. The germline CDR1 and CDR2 sequences are SGHAT and FQNNGV. Deletions cut 5 bases from V and 0 bases from J, with 10 bases between. For the CDR3, the DNA is TGTGCCAGCAGCCGCGGACGGGCAACTAATGAAAAACTGTTTTTT. This codes for CASSRGRATNEKLFF.

This clone has only one observation. The genes are TRBV6-5 and TRBJ2-7; TRBD2 matches 8 bases. The CDR3 totals 14 residues. J was trimmed by 0 bases and V by 6 bases; bases with no gene match: 4. Looked up from germline, CDR1 is MNHEY and CDR2 is SVGAGI. The CDR3 DNA reads as TGTGCCAGCAGGAGCGGGGGAAGCTCCTACGAGCAGTACTTC. This encodes CASRSGGSSYEQYF.

Points on this clone: The sample has other DNA sequences that encode this CDR3 too. The chain links TRBV28 to TRBJ1-2; D not resolved. The germline V gene encodes CDR1 MDHEN and CDR2 SYDVKM. The V end was cut by 6 bases, the J end by 0 bases, with 2 bases between. The CDR3 extends over 11 amino acids. CDR3 nucleotides: TGTGCCAGCAGGGCTAACTATGGCTACACCTTC. Its protein is CASRANYGYTF.

DNA of the CDR3: TGTGCCAGCACGCCGCCGGGCTTCACAGATACGCAGTATTTT. Its translation is CASTPPGFTDTQYF. The chain combines TRBV6-5 with TRBJ2-3; D unclear. This CDR3 comprises 14 residues. V was cut by 7 bases and J by 2 bases, with 13 bases left in between. Germline assignment: CDR1 MNHEY and CDR2 SVGAGI.

The chain combines TRBV2 with TRBJ1-6, with unresolved D. This CDR3 has 15 amino acids. V lost 5 bases and J lost 0, with 8 bases in between. In germline, CDR1 is SNHLY, CDR2 FYNNEI. CDR3 protein: CASSLQSSYNSPLHF. As DNA, the CDR3 is TGTGCCAGCAGTTTACAGAGCTCCTATAATTCACCCCTCCACTTT.

This clone appeared a few times. The V gene is TRBV4-1, the J gene TRBJ2-3; 7 bases match TRBD2. The germline V gene has CDR1 MGHRA and CDR2 YSYEKL. This CDR3 has 16 amino acids. The ends lost 2 bases at V and 2 bases at J; junction bases unmatched: 7. CDR3 region: CASSQMGGTLTDTQYF. The CDR3 nucleotides read TGCGCCAGCAGCCAAATGGGGGGGACGCTCACAGATACGCAGTATTTT.

This chain uses TRBV11-2 with TRBJ2-7; 8 bases fit TRBD2. The CDR3 totals 17 residues. Germline CDR1 reads SGHAT; CDR2 reads FQNNGV. The ends lost 2 bases at V and 1 base at J; junction bases unmatched: 10. The CDR3 loop is CASSLRSGGKVSYEQYF. The CDR3 coding sequence is TGTGCCAGCAGCTTAAGGTCGGGAGGGAAGGTTTCCTACGAGCAGTACTTC. The entire variable domain, with the rest obtained from reference TRBV11-2 and TRBJ2-7, is as follows: EAGVAQSPRYKIIEKRQSVAFWCNPISGHATLYWYQQILGQGPKLLIQFQNNGVVDDSQLPKDRFSAERLKGVDSTLKIQPAKLEDSAVYLCASSLRSGGKVSYEQYFGPGTRLTVT.

The genes are TRBV11-3 and TRBJ2-1; 7 bases fit TRBD1. The germline V gene has CDR1 SGHNT and CDR2 YENEEA. With V trimmed by 5 bases and J by 5 bases, 12 bases remained unmatched. The CDR3 sequence is 16 residues long. The CDR3 DNA reads TGTGCCAGCAGCCACAGAACCGGGACAGATAACAATGAGCAGTTCTTC. This translates into CASSHRTGTDNNEQFF. Using reference TRBV11-3 and TRBJ2-1 for the parts outside the CDR3, the full variable domain is EAGVVQSPRYKIIEKKQPVAFWCNPISGHNTLYWYLQNLGQGPELLIRYENEEAVDDSQLPKDRFSAERLKGVDSTLKIQPAELGDSAVYLCASSHRTGTDNNEQFFGPGTRLTVL.

This clone appeared once. The J gene is TRBJ2-7, the V gene TRBV7-9; D is perhaps TRBD2 (5 bases). CDR1 SEHNR and CDR2 FQNEAQ come from the germline V gene (reference sequence). V lost 5 bases and J 5 bases, leaving 13 bases between the germline ends. The CDR3 covers 13 residues. The CDR3 sequence is CASSPPSGNEQYF. CDR3 nucleotides: TGTGCCAGCAGCCCCCCCTCGGGAAACGAGCAGTACTTC.

This chain uses TRBV28 with TRBJ2-7; 11 bases align to TRBD1. With 1 base clipped from V and 4 bases from J, the junction kept 6 bases outside the gene matches. CDR1 and CDR2 (germline): MDHEN, SYDVKM. The CDR3 is 16 amino acids. The CDR3 spells CASSLFPGQGGYEQYF. The CDR3 DNA reads as TGTGCCAGCAGTTTATTCCCGGGACAGGGGGGATACGAGCAGTACTTC.

The chain combines TRBV11-3 with TRBJ1-4; maybe TRBD1 (6 bases). Germline CDR1 is SGHNT and CDR2 is YENEEA. This CDR3 spans 14 amino acids. Trimming shortened V by 8 bases and J by 2 bases, and 12 bases separated the two germline ends. In DNA, the CDR3 is TGTGCCAGCGGGAGGCAGGGGACTAATGAAAAACTGTTTTTT. Translated: CASGRQGTNEKLFF.

The V gene is TRBV28, the J gene TRBJ2-7, with 9 positions matching TRBD1. Germline V gene lookup returns CDR1 MDHEN and CDR2 SYDVKM. V shed 5 bases and J 10 bases; nucleotides not matched to a gene: 9. The CDR3 consists of 13 residues. CDR3 nucleotides: TGTGCCAGCAGTACTCCGGGACAGGGAGATCAGTACTTC. It translates to CASSTPGQGDQYF.

The chain couples TRBV9 to TRBJ2-1; D is undetermined. Germline V lookup: CDR1 SGDLS, CDR2 YYNGEE. The CDR3 extends over 13 amino acids. With 0 bases removed from V and 9 bases from J, the gap between germline ends came to 10 bases. The CDR3 DNA sequence: TGTGCCAGCAGCGTAGCGTCGGCCGCTGAGCAGTTCTTC. Translated: CASSVASAAEQFF.

The genes are TRBV6-5 and TRBJ1-2, with D perhaps TRBD1 (5 bases). CDR3 length: 13 residues. CDR1 and CDR2 (germline): MNHEY, SVGAGI. V lost 10 bases to trimming and J lost 7 bases, with 19 bases between them. This chain's CDR3 is CATQGAAHGGYTF. As DNA, the CDR3 is TGTGCCACCCAAGGGGCTGCGCATGGTGGCTACACCTTC.

A note on this clone: A junction end diverges from the germline sequence, so it may reflect a read error. The rearrangement joins TRBV19 to TRBJ2-1, with unresolved D. The CDR3 contains 13 residues. Germline lookup yields CDR1 LNHDA and CDR2 SQIVND (reference sequence). CDR3 coding DNA: TGTGCCAGTAGTGTATCAACAAATCTCTGGTTGCTCTTC. Residues: CASSVSTNLWLLF.

The gene calls are TRBV19 and TRBJ2-5; 9 nucleotides align to TRBD2. This CDR3 is 14 amino acids long. V gave up 3 bases and J gave up 5 bases; unmatched junction bases: 4. Germline V lookup: CDR1 LNHDA, CDR2 SQIVND (reference sequence). CDR3 DNA: TGTGCCAGTAGTATCGGACTAGCGAGCGAGACCCAGTACTTC. Encoded protein: CASSIGLASETQYF.

The chain has TRBV7-9 and TRBJ1-2; 7 positions match TRBD1. Trimming at V came to 0 bases and at J to 7 bases, leaving 8 bases not matched to a gene. The CDR3 contains 15 residues. From germline, CDR1 is SEHNR and CDR2 FQNEAQ (reference sequence). In DNA form, the CDR3 reads TGTGCCAGCAGCTTAGCCCCTGGTAGGGGGCCTGGCTACACCTTC. Translation gives CASSLAPGRGPGYTF. Full variable domain (remainder filled in from reference TRBV7-9 and TRBJ1-2): DTGVSQNPRHKITKRGQNVTFRCDPISEHNRLYWYRQTLGQGPEFLTYFQNEAQLEKSRLLSDRFSAERPKGSFSTLEIQRTEQGDSAMYLCASSLAPGRGPGYTFGSGTRLTVV.